Listed below are T cell receptor beta chains from one sample, sequenced in a study of CD8 T cells in ankylosing spondylitis. TCRdb called the 5' RACE reads again in MiXCR, with one record for every CDR3 protein. The sample yields 35,000 or so distinct CDR3 sequences, around 6.2% seen once. Material: blood, either unsorted or a sorted T cell fraction (not recorded which). All receptors derive from a male donor with ankylosing spondylitis or in good health (not recorded which). Each CDR3 is given with its conserved first and last residue. Each record gives: clone size, J gene, D gene, V gene, CDR3 DNA, CDR3 protein. A D gene is named only where the DNA matches it firmly. Clone size appears in some rows only: once, few, many, or a class for an expanded clone.

>many|TRBJ1-2|NA|TRBV4-2
TGTGCCAGCAGCCAAGGGACAGCCTATGGCTACACCTTC
CASSQGTAYGYTF
>many|TRBJ2-7|TRBD1|TRBV29-1
TGCAGCGTTGTCCGGGACAGGACAGCCTACGAGCAGTACTTC
CSVVRDRTAYEQYF
>medium-sized|TRBJ2-1|NA|TRBV12-3/TRBV12-4
TGTGCCAGCAGCTACACAGGGAGCTCCTACAATGAGCAGTTCTTC
CASSYTGSSYNEQFF
>many|TRBJ2-3|NA|TRBV2
TGTGCCAGCGCGGAAGCGGTCCCGCCAACAGATACGCAGTATTTT
CASAEAVPPTDTQYF
>many|TRBJ1-5|NA|TRBV4-3
TGCGCCAGCAGCCAAGGAGCTAGCAATCAGCCCCAGCATTTT
CASSQGASNQPQHF
>many|TRBJ2-3|NA|TRBV6-1
TGTGCCACGACCCGGGACTTCACAGATACGCAGTATTTT
CATTRDFTDTQYF
>many|TRBJ1-1|NA|TRBV30
TGTGCCTGGAGTGACTCAGCCCCCGAAGCTTCCTTT
CAWSDSAPEASF
>many|TRBJ1-2|TRBD1|TRBV6-1
TGTGCCAGCTCTCTATTGGGGTCAGGACAGGGAAATGGCTACACCTTC
CASSLLGSGQGNGYTF
>many|TRBJ1-3|NA|TRBV19
TGTGCCAGTAGTATACCCCTCGATGGAAACACCATATATTTT
CASSIPLDGNTIYF
>many|TRBJ2-3|TRBD2|TRBV12-3/TRBV12-4
TGTGCCAGCAGTTTCCCCGTTGCGGGGGGGGGCACAGATACGCAGTATTTT
CASSFPVAGGGTDTQYF
>NA|TRBJ2-7|NA|TRBV20-1
TGTACAGGGTTGAGCGAGCAGTACTTC
CTGLSEQYF
>many|TRBJ2-2|NA|TRBV20-1
TGCTGTGCTATAAACCACAATGGGGGGCCTCTCGGAGGGGAGCTGTTTTTT
CCAINHNGGPLGGELFF
>many|TRBJ1-1|NA|TRBV4-3
TGCGCCAGCAGCCAAGTTGGGGGATTTACTGAAGCTTTCTTT
CASSQVGGFTEAFF
>many|TRBJ1-1|NA|TRBV20-1
TGCAGTGCTCCCGTGACCGTTTCTTGGGTGAACACTGAAGCTTTCTTT
CSAPVTVSWVNTEAFF
>many|TRBJ1-6|NA|TRBV10-3
TGTGCCATCGGGCGTAGGGGGTCACCCCTCCACTTT
CAIGRRGSPLHF
>many|TRBJ2-1|NA|TRBV6-5
TGTGCCAGCAGTTACTCAGGGGGTTACAATGAGCAGTTCTTC
CASSYSGGYNEQFF
>many|TRBJ2-7|TRBD1|TRBV4-3
TGCGCCAGCAGCCGGGACAGGGTCAGGGACGAGCAGTACTTC
CASSRDRVRDEQYF
>many|TRBJ1-5|NA|TRBV6-1
TGTGCCAGCAAGCCTCGGGGCTTTAATCAGCCCCAGCATTTT
CASKPRGFNQPQHF
>many|TRBJ2-3|NA|TRBV29-1
TGCAGCGCTCACCGGGTGGGCACAGATACGCAGTATTTT
CSAHRVGTDTQYF
>many|TRBJ2-7|NA|TRBV6-1
TGTGCCAGCAGCGAACCGGGACGGTCCTACGAGCAGTACTTC
CASSEPGRSYEQYF
>many|TRBJ1-5|NA|TRBV4-1
TGCGCCAGCAGCCTCGCCGTGGATCAGCCCCAGCATTTT
CASSLAVDQPQHF
>many|TRBJ2-1|NA|TRBV20-1
TGCAGTGCTACCCATCATAGGGGGGACAATGAGCAGTTCTTC
CSATHHRGDNEQFF
>many|TRBJ1-1|NA|TRBV7-3
TGTGCCAGCAGCTTAGGTGGGAGGGGCGACACTGAAGCTTTCTTT
CASSLGGRGDTEAFF
>many|TRBJ2-5|TRBD2|TRBV12-3/TRBV12-4
TGTGCCAGCAGGTCTACTAGCGGGGGGGCTCAGACCCAGTACTTC
CASRSTSGGAQTQYF
>NA|TRBJ1-2|NA|TRBV4-3
TGCGCCAGCAGCCAAGGAACCAACTATGGCTACACCTTC
CASSQGTNYGYTF
>many|TRBJ1-5|NA|TRBV7-2
TGTGCCAGCAGCTCCCGGCGCACAGAGGTCGGTCAGCCCCAGCATTTT
CASSSRRTEVGQPQHF
>many|TRBJ2-1|NA|TRBV12-3/TRBV12-4
TGTGCCAGCAGCTCCCCCGTCCAGCACAGAGATGAGCAGTTCTTC
CASSSPVQHRDEQFF
>many|TRBJ2-3|NA|TRBV7-8
TGTGCCAGCAGCATGAACAGGGCCGATACGCAGTATTTT
CASSMNRADTQYF
>many|TRBJ2-2|TRBD2|TRBV5-1
TGCGCCAGCAGCCCAATTGCATCCGGAGCGGGGTCGAACACCGGGGAGCTGTTTTTT
CASSPIASGAGSNTGELFF